This T cell receptor beta chain was captured in a study of read filtering for tumor transcriptome and immune sequencing. Overall study: After DNase treatment, RNA was made into whole-transcriptome libraries.

The library was built from around 0.4 ug RNA with molecular barcoded adaptors for alpha/delta and beta/gamma chains. One entry per CDR3 protein results from TCRdb running MiXCR on the reads. The sample lists some 22,000 distinct CDR3 sequences, 20% seen once, with roughly 15% in the top ten. Per the germline V gene, CDR1 is SNHLY and CDR2 is FYNNEI. CDR3 length: 13 amino acids. J was trimmed by 6 bases and V by 4 bases; bases with no gene match: 3. General study results and limits: Even smaller IR-seq throughput identified most shared clonotypes. Sorted CD138-negative bone marrow cells were not purified T cells.

This clonotype was observed many times. Its antigen is unidentified. This clonotype was sampled from a donor at least 40 years old with multiple myeloma. The source material was a population of CD138-negative cells sorted from bone marrow. V and J are TRBV2 and TRBJ1-1; TRBD1 aligns across 9 bases. CDR3 residues: CASSARTGAEAFF. As DNA, the CDR3 is TGTGCCAGCAGTGCCCGGACAGGGGCTGAAGCTTTCTTT.